This is a list of T cell receptor beta chains from one sample in a study of blood T cell repertoires in COVID-19. Using immunoSEQ multiplex PCR, the repertoire was profiled, and TCRdb retains in-frame clones only, with some absent. The sample shows roughly 160,000 clones, around 90% of them seen only once. The sample comprised peripheral blood. All receptors come from a man aged 45 to 65 who had recovered from COVID-19. The CDR3 runs from the conserved cysteine through the conserved F or W. Fields, in order: clone size, V gene, J gene, D gene, CDR3 protein, CDR3 DNA. A D gene is named only where the DNA matches it firmly. Size is omitted from some rows. Given values are once, few, many or a class for expanded clones.

-,TRBV6-5,TRBJ2-7,TRBD1,CASSLDRGYEQYF,TGTGCCAGCAGTCTCGACAGGGGCTACGAGCAGTACTTC
-,TRBV27,TRBJ1-2,TRBD1,CASRPGTGLNYGYTF,TGTGCCAGCAGACCCGGGACAGGGTTGAACTATGGCTACACCTTC
-,TRBV20-1,TRBJ2-5,-,CSATEETQYF,TGCAGTGCGACGGAGGAGACCCAGTACTTC
-,TRBV7-7,TRBJ2-2,-,CASSLKPDSNTGELFF,TGTGCCAGCAGCTTAAAACCGGACTCGAACACCGGGGAGCTGTTTTTT
-,TRBV6-1,TRBJ1-1,TRBD1,CASSGPATGENTEAFF,TGTGCCAGCAGTGGACCTGCCACAGGGGAGAACACTGAAGCTTTCTTT
-,TRBV19,TRBJ2-5,TRBD1,CASSTRTGRETQYF,TGTGCCAGTAGTACCCGGACAGGGCGGGAGACCCAGTACTTC
-,TRBV7-3,TRBJ2-3,-,CASRRGGSTDTQYF,TGTGCCAGCAGAAGGGGGGGAAGCACAGATACGCAGTATTTT
-,TRBV2,TRBJ1-1,-,CASSAGGGNHEAFF,TGTGCCAGCAGTGCGGGGGGGGGCAATCATGAAGCTTTCTTT
-,TRBV5-6,TRBJ1-4,-,CASSLTRYGRLGGNEKLFF,TGTGCCAGCAGCTTGACTCGGTACGGGCGTTTAGGAGGTAATGAAAAACTGTTTTTT
-,TRBV5-8,TRBJ1-1,-,CASSRTRGATEAFF,TGTGCCAGCAGCCGAACCCGGGGGGCTACTGAAGCTTTCTTT
-,TRBV7-2,TRBJ2-7,-,CASSLLYEQYF,TGTGCCAGCAGCTTACTCTACGAGCAGTACTTC
-,TRBV7-6,TRBJ2-1,-,CASSPGAKGEWGNEQFF,TGTGCCAGCAGCCCAGGGGCGAAGGGGGAGTGGGGCAATGAGCAGTTCTTC
once,TRBV7-9,TRBJ2-7,TRBD2,CASSLHSGSSYEQYF,TGTGCCAGCAGCTTACATAGCGGGAGCTCCTACGAGCAGTACTTC
-,TRBV29-1,TRBJ1-1,-,CSVYEENTEAFF,TGCAGCGTATATGAGGAGAACACTGAAGCTTTCTTT
-,TRBV7-3,TRBJ2-7,TRBD1,CAARQGPPWGGEQYF,TGTGCCGCGAGACAGGGGCCGCCGTGGGGTGGCGAGCAGTACTTC
once,TRBV18,TRBJ1-1,-,CASSPAQLNTEAFF,TGTGCCAGCTCACCGGCCCAACTAAACACTGAAGCTTTCTTT
-,TRBV19,TRBJ2-7,TRBD1,CASSILFPGQGPYEQYF,TGTGCCAGTAGTATCTTGTTTCCGGGACAGGGTCCTTACGAGCAGTACTTC
-,TRBV19,TRBJ2-3,TRBD2,CASSSWRESVDTQYF,TGTGCCAGTAGTAGCTGGCGGGAGTCCGTAGATACGCAGTATTTT
-,TRBV11-2,TRBJ2-7,TRBD2,CASSREREPAYEQYF,TGTGCCAGCAGCCGTGAGCGGGAGCCCGCCTACGAGCAGTACTTC
-,TRBV11-2,TRBJ2-6,TRBD1,CASSSPLGQANSGANVLTF,TGTGCCAGCAGCTCACCCCTGGGACAGGCTAACTCTGGGGCCAACGTCCTGACTTTC
once,TRBV19,TRBJ2-5,TRBD2,CASSILAGETQYF,TGTGCCAGTAGTATACTAGCGGGGGAGACCCAGTACTTC
-,TRBV6-1,TRBJ2-3,-,CASSEGQGIRADTQYF,TGTGCCAGCAGTGAGGGGCAGGGAATAAGGGCAGATACGCAGTATTTT
-,TRBV10-1,TRBJ2-5,-,CASSESGRETQYF,TGCGCCAGCAGTGAATCGGGTCGGGAGACCCAGTACTTC
-,TRBV2,TRBJ2-3,TRBD1,CASSEQGADTQYF,TGTGCCAGCAGTGAACAGGGGGCAGATACGCAGTATTTT
-,TRBV27,TRBJ2-2,-,CATLFVGELFF,TGTGCCACCCTCTTTGTCGGGGAGCTGTTTTTT